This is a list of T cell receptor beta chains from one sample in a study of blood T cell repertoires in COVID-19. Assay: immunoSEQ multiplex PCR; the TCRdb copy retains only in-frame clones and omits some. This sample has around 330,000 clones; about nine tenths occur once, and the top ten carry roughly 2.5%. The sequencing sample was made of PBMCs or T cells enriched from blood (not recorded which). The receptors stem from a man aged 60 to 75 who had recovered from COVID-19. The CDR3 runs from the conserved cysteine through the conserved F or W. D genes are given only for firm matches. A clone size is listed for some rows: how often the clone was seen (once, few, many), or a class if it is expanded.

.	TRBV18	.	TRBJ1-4	TGTGCCAGCTCTCGGGACATCCGTGAAAAACTGTTTTTT	CASSRDIREKLFF
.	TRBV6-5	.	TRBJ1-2	TGTGCCAGCTCCAGGGTGTTTGGCTATGGCTACACCTTC	CASSRVFGYGYTF
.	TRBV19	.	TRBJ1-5	TGTGCCAGTAACCTCGAGGCCACGCGCGGGAGGCCCCAGCATTTT	CASNLEATRGRPQHF
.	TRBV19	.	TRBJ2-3	TGTGCCAGTAGTAAGGTAGCGGGCACAGATACGCAGTATTTT	CASSKVAGTDTQYF
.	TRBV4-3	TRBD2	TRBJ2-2	TGCGCCAGCAGCCAGGCCGGGACTATGGCCGTTGGGTCCTCCGGGGAGCTGTTTTTT	CASSQAGTMAVGSSGELFF
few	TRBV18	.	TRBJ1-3	TGTGCCAGCTCATCAAGGGGCACTGGAAACACCATATATTTT	CASSSRGTGNTIYF
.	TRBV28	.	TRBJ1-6	TGTGCCAGCAGCAAGACAGTTTCACCCCTCCACTTT	CASSKTVSPLHF
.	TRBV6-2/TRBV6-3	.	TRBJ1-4	TGTGCCAGCAGTCCCCAGTTGGCAACTAATGAAAAACTGTTTTTT	CASSPQLATNEKLFF
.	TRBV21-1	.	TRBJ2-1	TGTGCCAGCATGTCGAGGGACAGGGGGCCCCATGAGCAGTTCTTC	CASMSRDRGPHEQFF
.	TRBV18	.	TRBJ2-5	TGTGCCAGCTCACCGCGGACAGAAGAGACCCAGTACTTC	CASSPRTEETQYF
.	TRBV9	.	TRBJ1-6	TGTGCCAGCAGCGCCTACACGGGACTGAGGAACAATTCACCCCTCCACTTT	CASSAYTGLRNNSPLHF
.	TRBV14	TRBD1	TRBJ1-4	TGTGCCAGCAGCCAAGTTCGGGCAGGGGGAAAACTGTTTTTT	CASSQVRAGGKLFF
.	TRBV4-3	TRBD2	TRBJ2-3	TGCGCCAGCAGCCAAGAATCAAGTGGCGGGGGGCGCACAGATACGCAGTATTTT	CASSQESSGGGRTDTQYF
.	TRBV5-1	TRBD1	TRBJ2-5	TGCGCCAGCAGCCCCGGGACAGGTAAAGAGACCCAGTACTTC	CASSPGTGKETQYF
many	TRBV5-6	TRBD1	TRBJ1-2	TGTGCCAGCAGCTTGGCCGGGACAGGGGGAGAGGGTGGCTACACCTTC	CASSLAGTGGEGGYTF
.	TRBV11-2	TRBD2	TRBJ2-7	TGTGCCAGCAGCCCCTCTAGCGGGAGTAGGTTGTACGAGCAGTACTTC	CASSPSSGSRLYEQYF
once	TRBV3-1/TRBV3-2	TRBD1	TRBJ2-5	TGTGCCAGCAGACCCCCTACCGGGACAGGGGACGAGACCCAGTACTTC	CASRPPTGTGDETQYF
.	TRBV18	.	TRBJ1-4	TGTGCCAGCTTACAGGGCACCAACGAAAAACTGTTTTTT	CASLQGTNEKLFF
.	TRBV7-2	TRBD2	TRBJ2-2	TGTGCCAGCAGCCTATGGACTAGCGGGGGGCAGGGGACCGGGGAGCTGTTTTTT	CASSLWTSGGQGTGELFF
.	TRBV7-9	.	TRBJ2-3	TGTGCCAGCAGCCTAACTAGTTTTGGCACAGATACGCAGTATTTT	CASSLTSFGTDTQYF
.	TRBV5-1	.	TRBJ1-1	TGCGCCAGCAGCTTGGATTGGATAGGGGGTAACACTGAAGCTTTCTTT	CASSLDWIGGNTEAFF
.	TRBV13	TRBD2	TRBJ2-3	TGTGCCAGCAGCCCTAGACTAGCGGAAGCCTTGACTAGCACAGATACGCAGTATTTT	CASSPRLAEALTSTDTQYF
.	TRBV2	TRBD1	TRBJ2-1	TGTGCCAGCATCGGGACAGGTTCCTATGAGCAGTTCTTC	CASIGTGSYEQFF
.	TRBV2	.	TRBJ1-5	TGTGCCAGCAACCGGGACTCCAATCAGCCCCAGCATTTT	CASNRDSNQPQHF
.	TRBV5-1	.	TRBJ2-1	TGCGCCAGCAGCTTGGCGAGCGGGTATAAATACAATGAGCAGTTCTTC	CASSLASGYKYNEQFF
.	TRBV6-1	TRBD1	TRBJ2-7	TGTGCCAGCAGTGAATCGGGGACAGGGGGCTACGAGCAGTACTTC	CASSESGTGGYEQYF
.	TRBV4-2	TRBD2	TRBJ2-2	TGTGCCAGCAGCCCTAAGCGGGGGGACACCGGGGAGCTGTTTTTT	CASSPKRGDTGELFF
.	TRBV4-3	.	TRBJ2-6	TGCGCCAGCAGCCAAGGACAGACCTCTGGGGCCAACGTCCTGACTTTC	CASSQGQTSGANVLTF
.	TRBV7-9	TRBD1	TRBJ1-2	TGTGCCAGCAGCGAAAAAACAGGGGACCAATATGGCTACACCTTC	CASSEKTGDQYGYTF
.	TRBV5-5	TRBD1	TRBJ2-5	TGTGCCAGCAGCTTAATCCCCCCGGGACAGGGTCGGATAGAGACCCAGTACTTC	CASSLIPPGQGRIETQYF
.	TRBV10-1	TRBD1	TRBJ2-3	TGCGCCAGCAGCCTGGGACAGGGCCGGTCAGATACGCAGTATTTT	CASSLGQGRSDTQYF
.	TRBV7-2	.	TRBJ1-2	TGTGCCAGCAGCTTCTTAACAGGGGGCTACACCTTC	CASSFLTGGYTF
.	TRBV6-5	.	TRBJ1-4	TGTGCCAGCACTGCGGACAGCCCTAATGAAAAACTGTTTTTT	CASTADSPNEKLFF
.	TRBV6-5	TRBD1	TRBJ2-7	TGTGCCAGCAGTTACTCCTACCGGGACAGCCGCTACGAGCAGTACTTC	CASSYSYRDSRYEQYF
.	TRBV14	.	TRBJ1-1	TGTGCCAGCAGCCAAGAAAGAGATGACACCTCTGGGGCTTTCTTT	CASSQERDDTSGAFF
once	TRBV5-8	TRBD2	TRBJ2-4	TGTGCCAGCAGCTCTCGACTAGCTCCAAACATTCAGTACTTC	CASSSRLAPNIQYF
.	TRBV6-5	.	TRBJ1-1	TGTGCCAGCAGTCCGGGGGGGGAAGTGGCTTTCTTT	CASSPGGEVAFF